Listed below are T cell receptor beta chains from one sample, sequenced in a study of shared clonotypes between healthy human individuals. The protocol was immunoSEQ multiplex PCR, while the TCRdb copy is restricted to in-frame clones and leaves out a portion. The sample carries roughly 2,000,000 clones, about 95% recorded once. The sample consisted of naive CD8+ T cells sorted from blood. Every receptor here comes from a man younger than 30 in good health. CDR3s include the opening cysteine and the closing phenylalanine or tryptophan. Each record gives: V gene, CDR3 length, J gene, CDR3 protein.

TRBV2	14	TRBJ1-4	CASSAATTNEKLFF
TRBV19	13	TRBJ2-6	CASSYTGANVLTF
TRBV6-5	15	TRBJ2-7	CASSTPQGGPYEQYF
TRBV6-5	15	TRBJ2-2	CASSFTGGSNGELFF
TRBV5-6	15	TRBJ2-7	CASSSLSQVSYEQYF
TRBV5-6	16	TRBJ2-3	CASSLGTSGSTDTQYF
TRBV25-1	14	TRBJ2-1	CASSETGWLDEQFF
TRBV27	17	TRBJ1-5	CASSSTGTIIGGQPQHF
TRBV18	16	TRBJ2-7	CASSQTRGSYDYEQYF
TRBV4-1	18	TRBJ1-4	CASSPKAGQKGRNEKLFF
TRBV27	14	TRBJ2-5	CASSPIAGGETQYF
TRBV13	16	TRBJ2-3	CASSLTALAGTDTQYF
TRBV6-1	14	TRBJ2-1	CASVWTLSYNEQFF
TRBV6-5	13	TRBJ2-1	CASSPDRYNEQFF
TRBV4-3	15	TRBJ2-7	CASSPFTSGSYEQYF
TRBV19	15	TRBJ2-7	CASSMGAGSTYEQYF
TRBV27	15	TRBJ2-5	CASSFTGVSSETQYF
TRBV4-3	20	TRBJ2-1	CASSQVLGMLAGGSYNEQFF
TRBV5-6	14	TRBJ2-7	CASSFGTGGYEQYF
TRBV13	15	TRBJ1-1	CASSFHTEGQPKAFF
TRBV6-6	15	TRBJ2-1	CASSLGLAGVNEQFF
TRBV7-9	14	TRBJ2-1	CASSLASLYNEQFF
TRBV27	14	TRBJ2-7	CASSLSGASYEQYF
TRBV28	14	TRBJ1-1	CASSLGGGGTEAFF
TRBV7-8	16	TRBJ2-1	CASSFSEEGIYNEQFF
TRBV28	9	TRBJ1-1	CASSLGEIF
TRBV2	13	TRBJ2-5	CASSGQFRETQYF
TRBV4-1	13	TRBJ2-7	CASSQSRSYEQYF
TRBV4-3	16	TRBJ2-3	CASSQGLAGSTDTQYF
TRBV7-2	14	TRBJ2-7	CASSLVGAATEQYF
TRBV5-4	12	TRBJ2-3	CASSLGGDTQYF
TRBV2	14	TRBJ2-1	CASSWDRGHNEQFF
TRBV4-1	18	TRBJ2-7	CASSQARLQGAWGYEQYF
TRBV7-2	15	TRBJ2-1	CASSLIGSSYNEQFF
TRBV9	13	TRBJ2-2	CASSVVGNGELFF
TRBV6-6	14	TRBJ2-1	CASRGSGVIGEQFF
TRBV27	13	TRBJ2-3	CASSWVRTDTQYF